Shown below are 17 T cell receptor beta chains from a single sample sequenced in a study of blood T cell repertoires in COVID-19. Sequenced by immunoSEQ multiplex PCR; TCRdb stores in-frame clones only, minus some. The sample gives under 300,000 clones, 75% to 90% of which show up once; roughly 2.2% is in the top ten. Sequenced input: peripheral blood. The receptors were gathered from a middle-aged man with acute or convalescent COVID-19.

This chain connects TRBV9 to TRBJ1-2; D is unresolved. The CDR3 contains 15 residues. From germline, CDR1 is SGDLS and CDR2 YYNGEE. The V and J ends lost 0 bases and 6 bases respectively, with 15 bases between them. The CDR3 here is CASSVGDTDRHGYTF. The DNA for the CDR3 is TGTGCCAGCAGCGTAGGAGACACCGATAGACATGGCTACACCTTC.

This clone appeared a few times. This rearrangement joins TRBV5-1 to TRBJ1-3; D unresolved. The CDR3 sequence is 16 residues long. Germline values: CDR1 SGHRS, CDR2 YFSETQ. Trimming removed 3 bases from V and 4 bases from J, with 17 bases in between. CDR3 bases: TGCGCCAGCAGCTCACAGATGATACAGTCGGGAAACACCATATATTTT. It translates to CASSSQMIQSGNTIYF.

This clone was seen only once. This chain connects TRBV2 to TRBJ2-5; 12 bases agree with TRBD2. V lost 0 bases, J lost 5 bases, and 1 base stayed unmatched. The CDR3 spans 15 residues. From germline, CDR1 is SNHLY and CDR2 FYNNEI. As DNA, the CDR3 is TGTGCCAGCAGTGAAGCCGGACTAGCGGGGGAGACCCAGTACTTC. It specifies CASSEAGLAGETQYF.

This clone was seen only once. The V and J genes are TRBV5-1 and TRBJ1-2, with D uncertain. V was trimmed by 6 bases and J by 5 bases, leaving 14 bases between them. The germline CDR1 and CDR2 sequences are SGHRS and YFSETQ. The CDR3 contains 13 residues. The DNA of the CDR3 is TGCGCCAGCACTCCAGACCCGGAGTATGGCTACACCTTC. This translates into CASTPDPEYGYTF.

This chain links TRBV12-3 or TRBV12-4 with TRBJ2-1; 9 bases match TRBD2. V lost 5 bases, J lost 13 bases, and 9 bases stayed unmatched. This CDR3 is built from 13 residues. In DNA, the CDR3 is TGTGCCAGCAGTCCGAGGGCGGGGGGGCCTCAGTTCTTC. This gives the protein CASSPRAGGPQFF.

V gene TRBV5-1 combines with J gene TRBJ1-3, with D possibly TRBD1 on 6 matching bases. V lost 5 bases and J lost 4, with 19 bases in between. The CDR3 is 16 residues long. The germline CDR1 and CDR2 sequences are SGHRS and YFSETQ. CDR3 sequence reads: CASSKQGLQFGNTIYF. The DNA for the CDR3 is TGCGCCAGCAGTAAACAGGGCCTCCAATTCGGAAACACCATATATTTT. The variable domain in full, with the rest retrieved from reference TRBV5-1 and TRBJ1-3, is KAGVTQTPRYLIKTRGQQVTLSCSPISGHRSVSWYQQTPGQGLQFLFEYFSETQRNKGNFPGRFSGRQFSNSRSEMNVSTLELGDSALYLCASSKQGLQFGNTIYFGEGSWLTVV.

The rearrangement joins TRBV7-8 to TRBJ1-1; the D gene is possibly TRBD1 (5 bases). Germline V gene lookup returns CDR1 SGHVS and CDR2 FQNEAQ. Trimming took off 4 bases at V and 5 bases at J, with 11 bases between the two ends. This CDR3 region has 13 residues. This CDR3 is CASSSSSGTEAFF. The CDR3 nucleotides are TGTGCCAGCAGCTCCAGCTCAGGGACTGAAGCTTTCTTT.

This clone was detected only once. This sequence joins TRBV6-1 and TRBJ1-2; the D gene is possibly TRBD1 (6 bases). Trimming took 0 bases from V and 7 from J, leaving 21 bases between them. Germline loops: CDR1 MNHNS, CDR2 SASEGT. This CDR3 is 17 amino acids long. This CDR3 is CASSEALPTGGAGGYTF. DNA of the CDR3: TGTGCCAGCAGTGAAGCGCTCCCCACCGGGGGGGCGGGTGGCTACACCTTC.

The chain links TRBV4-1 to TRBJ2-7; 7 bases match TRBD1. Germline CDR1 and CDR2: MGHRA and YSYEKL. Losses at the gene ends were 1 base for V and 4 bases for J; bases not matched to a gene: 10. CDR3 length: 16 residues. The CDR3 here is CASSQGGPGQFYEQYF. In nucleotides, the CDR3 is TGCGCCAGCAGCCAAGGGGGCCCGGGACAGTTTTACGAGCAGTACTTC.

The CDR3 reads CASSPGGRVETQYF. The DNA of the CDR3 is TGTGCCAGCAGTCCTGGGGGCAGGGTTGAGACCCAGTACTTC. The chain employs TRBV2 and TRBJ2-5; D perhaps matches TRBD1 (6 bases). V was shortened by 5 bases and J by 5 bases, with 15 bases between the two germline ends. Per germline, CDR1 SNHLY and CDR2 FYNNEI. The CDR3 totals 14 residues.

J is TRBJ1-2 and V is TRBV30; D is possibly TRBD1 (5 bases). CDR3 length equals 10 residues. Germline V gene lookup returns CDR1 GTSNPN and CDR2 SVGIG (reference sequence). V was clipped by 7 bases and J by 8 bases, with 11 bases between them. CDR3 protein: CAFRGVGYTF. CDR3 in DNA: TGTGCCTTTCGGGGGGTCGGCTACACCTTC.

This clone was detected once. The chain is built from TRBV18 and TRBJ1-4; the D gene is possibly TRBD1 (5 bases). Trimming pared 3 bases from V and 4 bases from J, leaving 9 bases between. Germline CDR1 and CDR2: KGHSH and LQKENI. This CDR3 spans 14 amino acids. In DNA, the CDR3 is TGTGCCAGCTCACCGACGGGGGGTAATGAAAAACTGTTTTTT. It specifies CASSPTGGNEKLFF.

The chain is built from TRBV7-2 and TRBJ2-6, with no clear D. Trimming pared 4 bases from V and 0 bases from J, leaving 7 bases between. The CDR3 covers 15 residues. Germline V gene sequence: CDR1 SGHTA, CDR2 FQGNSA. The CDR3: CASSYYYSGANVLTF. The CDR3 DNA follows: TGTGCCAGCAGCTACTACTACTCTGGGGCCAACGTCCTGACTTTC.

The chain carries TRBV30 and TRBJ1-4, with D unresolved. Germline values: CDR1 GTSNPN, CDR2 SVGIG (reference sequence). Trimming shortened V by 3 bases and J by 10 bases, and 12 bases separated the two germline ends. The CDR3 loop spans 12 amino acids. The CDR3 is CAWSPEAGKLFF. The CDR3 DNA reads as TGTGCCTGGAGCCCAGAGGCTGGAAAACTGTTTTTT.

The rearrangement joins TRBV2 to TRBJ2-7; TRBD1 might be the D (6 bases). The CDR3 length is 12 residues. Between the trimmed V and J ends, which lost 4 bases and 6 bases, there was a span of 10 bases. Per germline, CDR1 SNHLY and CDR2 FYNNEI. CDR3 nucleotide sequence: TGTGCCAGCAGTGGACAGGTCTTCGAGCAGTACTTC. Its translation is CASSGQVFEQYF.

The chain couples TRBV6-2 or TRBV6-3 to TRBJ1-2; perhaps TRBD1 as D (5 bases). The CDR3 runs 17 residues. V dropped 4 bases and J dropped 6 bases, with 24 bases sitting between them. Germline loops: CDR1 MNHEY, CDR2 SVGEGT. The CDR3 DNA reads TGTGCCAGCAGTTTGGCCCTCCTTGGGGGGGGTAAAGATGGCTACACCTTC. Protein: CASSLALLGGGKDGYTF.

V is TRBV10-1 and J is TRBJ2-5, with 8 bases matching TRBD2. The germline V gene encodes CDR1 WNHNN and CDR2 SYGVQD (reference sequence). V lost 2 bases, J lost 2 bases, and 1 base stayed unmatched. This CDR3 has 14 amino acids. CDR3 residues: CASSETSGQETQYF. DNA of the CDR3: TGCGCCAGCAGTGAGACTAGCGGACAAGAGACCCAGTACTTC.